The sequence of this T cell receptor (beta chain) was determined in a study of cytomegalovirus exposure and HLA in healthy donors (dated by TCRdb to about 2017). For the wider study: An earlier analysis of under 600 of the donors reported approximately 270 Gb of sequence data and 100 million to 130 million unique TCR beta sequences from about 179 million T cells. Donor age, sex, ethnicity and CMV serostatus were compiled together with the repertoire data. An earlier analysis of some 500 of the donors used high-throughput TCR beta sequencing to judge whether each TCR beta V gene segment behaved as functional or pseudogenic. Typing coverage varied by locus: roughly 629-640 donors for A, B, C, DRB1 and DQB1; approximately 500 for DQA1; nearly 610 for DPA1; fewer than 480 for DPB1. Among around 400 genotyped donors of the cohort, an average of approximately 200,000 unique TCR beta nucleotide sequences was sequenced per donor, of which roughly 17% were non-productive. Roughly 5 DR-DQ haplotypes were treated as single units for association and clustering because of strong linkage in the cohort. To study patterns of TCR occurrence, a later analysis re-analyzed previously published TCR beta repertoires from several hundred donors and added high-resolution HLA genotyping. An early release that covered roughly 600 HLA-typed donors contained approximately 300 gigabases of sequencing data and 75 million to 100 million unique TCR sequences. All discovery cohort repertoires had been generated using a single sequencing platform. The study aimed to test whether cataloging public T cell receptors could reveal signatures of past pathogen exposure. To predict cytomegalovirus infection status, the study brought together high-throughput TCR immunosequencing, statistical association of individual TCRs with disease status, and machine learning. Rather than drawing on any new phenotypic data, the later analysis identified candidate immune exposures from TCR beta sequences and the way those sequences occurred across donors. The T cell repertoires of 666 subjects were profiled by immunosequencing and related to cytomegalovirus serostatus. Among the approximately 430 genotyped donors, under 90% belonged to the genetic ancestry cluster associated with self-reported Caucasian donors. In addition to the first cohort of 666 subjects, a separate validation cohort of 130 or so different subjects was used. In a later genetic analysis, genome-wide SNP genotypes for about 65% of the roughly 700 donors were used, and that subset was treated as a discovery cohort. HLA typing covered class I and class II loci at four-digit resolution. The paper's findings and limits, for the study overall: The sequencing pipeline was judged likely to have produced a cluster of highly shared sequence variants as a technical artifact. The classifier was reported to diagnose cytomegalovirus status with high specificity and sensitivity in both the original cohort and the validation cohort. In a later analysis, HLA-associated TCR beta chains showed more clonal expansion and lower generation probabilities than non-associated chains that were equally common. Three of the identified cytomegalovirus-associated TCR beta chains were confirmed in vitro to be specific for cytomegalovirus antigens. Strong co-occurrence of HLA alleles, especially DR and DQ, made assigning TCR associations to individual alleles difficult. A later analysis found that most CMV-associated TCR beta chains appeared HLA-restricted, with HLA associations seemingly driven largely by CMV exposure. A further reported finding was that TCR beta sequences accurately predicted the HLA-A and HLA-B alleles for most subjects in the first cohort. In an earlier analysis of over 550 of the donors, most TCR beta V segments were observed in productive rearrangements about 87% or about 30% of the time, broadly matching IMGT annotations. Only TCR beta chains were sequenced in this cohort, and the absence of alpha or paired-chain data limited detectable features. The study gave a list of about 170 TCR beta chains associated with cytomegalovirus. Immune exposure information for the cohort was limited to CMV serostatus. In a later genetic analysis, a missense DCLRE1C variant was associated with V-gene and J-gene trimming of TCR beta chains, and the association was replicated in an independent cohort. Because the 87-base-pair reads could not distinguish some IMGT-functional V segments, including TRBV6-2 and TRBV6-3, those segments were excluded. In a later analysis, the rate of TCR association differed among HLA loci, with DRB1 alleles having the most associated TCRs and HLA-C alleles having the fewest. Several of the top co-occurrence clusters appeared to be linked to parvovirus B19, influenza, CMV and Epstein-Barr virus, according to a later analysis. Because some donors lacked HLA typing at each locus, the association tests relied only on the typed subset. Specific HLA alleles were associated with 15,000 to 20,000 TCR beta sequences at a false discovery rate of 0.05 in a later analysis. Most TCR sequences were observed very rarely across donors, whereas some public TCRs were present in many individuals. Compared with the approximately 670-donor mean, donors in an Asian-associated ancestry cluster had fewer N-insertions in productive TCRs, according to a later genetic analysis. Presence/absence analyses assumed roughly uniform sequencing depth across donors, an assumption that may not hold. According to the authors, the approach could potentially be generalized to other disease states and immunological phenotypes. The earlier analysis of almost 600 of the donors excluded about 16 rarely observed V segments, including chromosome 9 orphons, because counts were too low. Correlated functional status among segregating V segments might reflect linkage disequilibrium, but an unknown experimental factor could not be ruled out.

Concerning this clone: Which antigen it targets is not known.

The library relied on the immunoSEQ multiplex PCR assay. A mixture of 60 forward primers for TCR Vbeta segments and 13 reverse primers for TCR Jbeta segments was used in the multiplex PCR. The CDR3 region of rearranged TCR beta genes was amplified from genomic DNA by a multiplex PCR assay. The amplified TCR beta libraries were sequenced on the Illumina HiSeq System as 87-base-pair reads. The study's own analysis went as follows. A later analysis counted about 80 million unique TCR beta chains across the approximately 700 repertoires, and 9.5 million to 11 million of these chains were shared by at least two donors. Raw reads were error-corrected and collapsed into unique sequences by a nearest-neighbor algorithm in which closely related sequences were merged to remove PCR and sequencing errors. V, D and J gene segments were assigned by aligning CDR3 sequences to IMGT reference sequences. For a sequence to be retained, a match of at least six nucleotides was required to both a V gene segment and a J gene segment. Rearrangements were classified as productive when the CDR3 lacked stop codons and remained in frame with V and J, and all other rearrangements were classified as non-productive. Following IMGT convention, CDR3 was defined as the stretch from the second conserved V-encoded cysteine up to the conserved J-encoded phenylalanine. The earlier analysis of 500 to 750 of the donors excluded any sequence lacking an unambiguous match to a single V gene segment. An earlier analysis of 550 to 650 of the donors classified V segments as functional when productive rearrangements were above 56.7% and as segregating when the standard deviation between donors was above 5%. To diagnose cytomegalovirus status from the catalog of TCR beta chain sequences, a statistical classification framework was built. A later analysis assigned V and J genes by comparing TCR nucleotide sequences with IMGT/GENE-DB human TR gene sequences. A later analysis assigned CDR3 sequences and most-parsimonious VDJ recombination scenarios with the TCRdist pipeline. In a later analysis, each TCR beta chain was defined by its CDR3 amino acid sequence together with its V-gene family, and reads lacking a unique V-gene family were excluded. A later analysis removed several hundred highly shared, low-generation-probability nucleotide sequences to deal with suspected cross-contamination and a sequencing artifact. In a later analysis, a clonal expansion index was calculated for each public chain from normalized within-repertoire ranks of inferred template counts. In a later analysis, generation probabilities were computed with a VDJ recombination model fitted to out-of-frame rearrangements, and the resulting probabilities were checked against IGoR. Hypergeometric tests were used in a later analysis to score TCR-TCR, TCR-HLA and TCR-CMV co-occurrence, with a repertoire-size bias correction applied to the TCR pairs. To estimate false discovery rates, a later analysis permuted the HLA or CMV assignments 20 times. In a later analysis, co-occurring TCRs were grouped with DBSCAN, and TCRdist sequence similarity was added when clustering was performed within HLA-allele-positive subsets. Repertoires with fewer than 30,000 or more than 120,000 public chains, plus five repertoires with anomalous nucleotide sharing, were excluded from co-occurrence clustering. TCRdb re-hosts the immuneACCESS table, in-frame sequences only. Its copies lack some clones; in the studies checked, an unresolved V gene accounts for under half of them, and the cause for the rest is not known. The D gene and trimming were derived from the DNA, and the V and J assignments and clone size from that table. The table for this sample records around 140,000 clones. The top ten clonotypes cover 1.5% to 2% of the sample.

Including cysteine and phenylalanine, the CDR3 has 14 amino acids. The retained sequence is limited to the CDR3, 42 bases, with the frame set at the first base. The germline V gene provides CDR1 SNHLY and CDR2 FYNNEI. The cohort comprised around 690 healthy bone marrow donors. At the time of sampling, all cohort members were nominally healthy, though unrecorded immune exposures were likely present. The donor was CMV seronegative and was included in the group of several hundred seronegative cohort members. A peripheral blood sample was collected from each donor, and TCR beta sequencing was performed on peripheral blood mononuclear cells. The Qiagen DNeasy Blood Extraction Kit was used to extract genomic DNA from the blood cell samples.

The specimen sequenced was PBMCs. This sequence originates from a man younger than 35 in good health and CMV-seronegative. The sequence is built from TRBV2 and TRBJ2-5; the junction holds 14 bases that match TRBD2. Matching the DNA end better, TRBJ2-7 makes the J call doubtful. In nucleotides, the sequence is TGTGCCAGCAGCCCGACTAGCGGGAGGGGCGAGCAGTACTTC. Its translation reads: CASSPTSGRGEQYF.